One and the same sample provided the 8 T cell receptor beta chains below, sequenced in a study of CD8 T cells in ankylosing spondylitis. One entry per CDR3 protein, called by TCRdb with MiXCR from the 5' RACE reads. The sample contains a few hundred thousand distinct CDR3 sequences, about a fifth of which appear only once. The source material was blood, either unsorted or a sorted T cell fraction (not recorded which). The origin of the receptors is a female donor with ankylosing spondylitis or in good health (not recorded which).

CDR3 loop: CASSSRDYLSYEQYF. The CDR3, as DNA: TGTGCCAGCAGTTCTCGGGACTACCTCTCCTACGAGCAGTACTTC. The chain recombines TRBV12-3 or TRBV12-4 with TRBJ2-7; 7 nucleotides align to TRBD2. V dropped 4 bases and J dropped 0; count of bases not matched to a gene: 6. The CDR3 covers 15 residues.

A word on this clonotype: This may stem from a read error, because a much larger clone lies one nucleotide away. The V call is TRBV5-5, the J call TRBJ2-7; 9 bases are shared with TRBD1. Losses at the gene ends were 2 bases for V and 2 bases for J; bases not matched to a gene: 2. Germline CDR1 reads SGHKS; CDR2 reads YYEKEE (reference sequence). The CDR3 consists of 14 residues. The CDR3 is CASSFRDRAYEQYF. CDR3 DNA: TGTGCCAGCAGCTTCCGGGACAGGGCCTACGAGCAGTACTTC.

V gene TRBV20-1 combines with J gene TRBJ2-7; tentatively, D is TRBD1 or TRBD2 (5 bases each). V lost 6 bases and J 3 bases, leaving 15 bases between the germline ends. This CDR3 comprises 13 residues. CDR1 and CDR2 from the germline V gene are DFQATT and SNEGSKA (reference sequence). CDR3 region: CSASPGTGYEQYF. In nucleotides, the CDR3 is TGCAGTGCCTCCCCCGGGACGGGCTACGAGCAGTACTTC.

Many counts were recorded for this clonotype. The chain couples TRBV7-2 to TRBJ2-2; D uncertain. Germline-derived CDR1 and CDR2 are SGHTA and FQGNSA. V dropped 3 bases and J dropped 6 bases, with 11 bases sitting between them. The CDR3 totals 14 residues. CDR3 DNA: TGTGCCAGCAGCTTCGACCGAGGCCCCGGGGAGCTGTTTTTT. Its translation is CASSFDRGPGELFF.

This clonotype was counted only a few times. CDR3 loop: CASSFQGFGGLETQYF. The DNA for the CDR3 is TGTGCCAGCAGCTTCCAAGGGTTCGGAGGACTGGAGACCCAGTACTTC. This chain connects TRBV7-8 to TRBJ2-5, with D possibly matching TRBD2 (5 bases). The V end lost 3 bases, the J end lost 5 bases, and 19 bases lay between the germline ends. Germline V lookup: CDR1 SGHVS, CDR2 FQNEAQ. The CDR3 runs to 16 residues. The complete variable domain, with remaining parts taken from reference TRBV7-8 and TRBJ2-5, reads GAGVSQSPRYKVAKRGQDVALRCDPISGHVSLFWYQQALGQGPEFLTYFQNEAQLDKSGLPSDRFFAERPEGSVSTLKIQRTQQEDSAVYLCASSFQGFGGLETQYFGPGTRLLVL.

The chain combines TRBV29-1 with TRBJ1-2; TRBD1 might be the D (6 bases). Germline V lookup: CDR1 SQVTM, CDR2 ANQGSEA. The CDR3 extends over 14 amino acids. The germline V and J ends were trimmed by 3 bases and 7 bases, with 18 bases remaining between them. This CDR3 is CSVDPTGRLGGYTF. CDR3 bases: TGCAGCGTTGATCCCACAGGGAGGTTAGGTGGCTACACCTTC.

The V call is TRBV9, the J call TRBJ2-7, with TRBD2 identical over 11 bases. Trimming took 6 bases from V and 1 from J; bases not matched to a gene: 9. CDR1 is SGDLS, CDR2 YYNGEE, per germline. CDR3 length: 16 residues. CDR3 in amino acids: CASTRQTSGTSYEQYF. CDR3 bases: TGTGCCAGCACCCGCCAGACTAGCGGGACATCCTACGAGCAGTACTTC.

The chain has TRBV29-1 and TRBJ2-7; D might be TRBD1 or TRBD2, each matching 5 bases. The germline V and J ends were trimmed by 1 base and 7 bases, with 14 bases remaining between them. The CDR3 covers 13 residues. Germline V lookup: CDR1 SQVTM, CDR2 ANQGSEA. In nucleotides, the CDR3 is TGCAGCGTTGAAGGATGGGGGACGGGAGAGCAGTACTTC. Encoded protein: CSVEGWGTGEQYF.